Below are 21 T cell receptor beta chains sequenced from a single sample in a study of T cell responses to AZD1222 COVID-19 vaccine. Libraries were prepared by immunoSEQ multiplex PCR; TCRdb keeps only in-frame clonotypes and omits some of them. Found here are 150,000 or so clones, over 80% of them singletons; the top ten hold approximately 2.9%. This sample comprised peripheral blood, obtained on day 0 of MenACWY control vaccination. These receptors were obtained from an adult in good health.

The rearrangement joins TRBV10-1 to TRBJ1-1; 9 nucleotides agree with TRBD1. The CDR3 has 17 residues. V was clipped by 8 bases and J by 0 bases; unmatched bases: 13. Germline values: CDR1 WNHNN, CDR2 SYGVQD (reference sequence). The CDR3, as DNA: TGCGCCAGCGCAGCCGCCGAAGGACAGGGGTTGAACACTGAAGCTTTCTTT. Translating gives CASAAAEGQGLNTEAFF.

The V call is TRBV28, the J call TRBJ1-2; 12 positions agree with TRBD1. V shed 4 bases and J 8 bases; nucleotides not matched to a gene: 8. This CDR3 spans 15 amino acids. Germline values: CDR1 MDHEN, CDR2 SYDVKM. CDR3 sequence (DNA): TGTGCCAGCAGTTCACCGGGACAGGGGGCGGTGGGCTACACCTTC. Amino acid sequence: CASSSPGQGAVGYTF.

The chain is built from TRBV10-3 and TRBJ2-2; 7 bases are shared with TRBD2. CDR1 is ENHRY and CDR2 is SYGVKD in the germline V gene. The ends lost 8 bases at V and 4 bases at J; junction bases unmatched: 7. The CDR3 runs 14 residues. The CDR3 region is CAIGRTRGTGELFF. CDR3 nucleotide sequence: TGTGCCATCGGTCGGACTAGAGGCACCGGGGAGCTGTTTTTT.

The V and J genes are TRBV5-6 and TRBJ1-5; D is undetermined. The germline CDR1 and CDR2 sequences are SGHDT and YYEEEE. The CDR3 length is 16 residues. V dropped 1 base and J dropped 0 bases, with 11 bases sitting between them. CDR3 residues: CASSLKGTYSNQPQHF. The CDR3 DNA sequence: TGTGCCAGCAGCTTGAAGGGAACTTATAGCAATCAGCCCCAGCATTTT. Using reference TRBV5-6 and TRBJ1-5 for the parts outside the CDR3, the full variable domain is DAGVTQSPTHLIKTRGQQVTLRCSPKSGHDTVSWYQQALGQGPQFIFQYYEEEERQRGNFPDRFSGHQFPNYSSELNVNALLLGDSALYLCASSLKGTYSNQPQHFGDGTRLSIL.

The rearrangement joins TRBV15 to TRBJ1-4, with D hard to call. This CDR3 comprises 14 residues. V lost 5 bases and J lost 0, with 7 bases in between. The germline gives CDR1 LNHNV, CDR2 YYDKDF (reference sequence). The CDR3 nucleotides read TGTGCCACCAGCTCGGCTGCAACTAATGAAAAACTGTTTTTT. Protein: CATSSAATNEKLFF.

CDR3 protein: CATSTGETQYF. As DNA, the CDR3 is TGTGCCACATCGACAGGGGAGACCCAGTACTTC. V gene TRBV24-1 combines with J gene TRBJ2-5; 7 bases align to TRBD1. Germline values: CDR1 KGHDR, CDR2 SFDVKD. The CDR3 is 11 residues long. V shed 10 bases, J shed 5 bases, and the junction held 3 bases outside the gene matches.

V is TRBV9 and J is TRBJ2-5, with 8 bases aligning to TRBD2. In germline, CDR1 is SGDLS, CDR2 YYNGEE. The J segment lost 0 bases and the V segment lost 8 bases, leaving 6 bases of the junction unmatched. The CDR3 loop spans 14 amino acids. CDR3 residues: CASTSGGNQETQYF. CDR3 in DNA: TGTGCCAGTACCAGCGGGGGAAACCAAGAGACCCAGTACTTC.

The CDR3 loop reads CASSVAGSHEQFF. The CDR3 bases are TGTGCCAGCAGCGTGGCAGGTAGCCATGAGCAGTTCTTC. V gene TRBV9 combines with J gene TRBJ2-1; D ambiguous. Germline lookup yields CDR1 SGDLS and CDR2 YYNGEE. Trimming cost V 2 bases and J 8 bases, with 11 bases left between them. This CDR3 is built from 13 residues.

This rearrangement joins TRBV12-3 or TRBV12-4 to TRBJ1-2; the D gene is possibly TRBD1 (6 bases). CDR3 size: 12 residues. Trimming cost V 1 base and J 7 bases, with 7 bases left between them. Here the CDR3 reads CASSLGQAGYTF. CDR3 nucleotide sequence: TGTGCCAGCAGTTTAGGACAGGCTGGCTACACCTTC.

This sequence joins TRBV27 and TRBJ1-4, with TRBD1 as a possible D gene (6 bases). Trimming removed 5 bases at V and 5 bases at J, with 12 bases between. The length of the CDR3 is 14 residues. Germline CDR1 and CDR2: MNHEY and SMNVEV (reference sequence). CDR3 in amino acids: CASSVLGGNEKLFF. The CDR3, as DNA: TGTGCCAGCAGTGTTTTAGGGGGGAATGAAAAACTGTTTTTT.

About this clone: The same CDR3 is also encoded by other DNA sequences in this sample. The rearrangement links TRBV19 to TRBJ1-1, with D unclear. The CDR3 totals 13 residues. Germline lookup yields CDR1 LNHDA and CDR2 SQIVND (reference sequence). V was pared by 1 base and J by 1 base, with 4 bases between. The CDR3 loop is CASSIAPNTEAFF. CDR3 DNA: TGTGCCAGTAGTATAGCCCCGAACACTGAAGCTTTCTTT.

The chain has TRBV5-5 and TRBJ1-1, with 8 bases lining up with TRBD1. Germline CDR1 is SGHKS and CDR2 is YYEKEE (reference sequence). V lost 4 bases, J lost 5 bases, and 10 bases stayed unmatched. The CDR3 runs to 15 residues. The CDR3 DNA reads TGTGCCAGCAGCGCAGGACAGGGACCGGGGACTGAAGCTTTCTTT. This encodes CASSAGQGPGTEAFF.

The chain couples TRBV6-6 to TRBJ2-2; 8 positions agree with TRBD1. Germline V lookup: CDR1 MNHNY, CDR2 SVGAGI (reference sequence). The CDR3 covers 16 residues. Trimming removed 6 bases from V and 2 bases from J; junction bases left unmatched: 8. The CDR3 region is CASSSGTGRNTGELFF. CDR3 coding DNA: TGTGCCAGCAGCTCTGGGACAGGTCGAAACACCGGGGAGCTGTTTTTT.

The chain links TRBV12-3 or TRBV12-4 to TRBJ1-2, with a tentative D call TRBD1 (5 bases). The CDR3 length is 13 residues. Trimming stripped 0 bases from V and 6 bases from J, with 8 bases between. CDR3: CASSLATADGYTF. CDR3 coding DNA: TGTGCCAGCAGTTTAGCGACAGCCGATGGCTACACCTTC.

The CDR3 region has the DNA TGTGCCAGCAGCTTATTTGGGAGCAACACTGAAGCTTTCTTT. Translating gives CASSLFGSNTEAFF. V and J are TRBV7-2 and TRBJ1-1; D is unresolved. The CDR3 length is 14 residues. Germline assignment: CDR1 SGHTA and CDR2 FQGNSA. Between the trimmed V and J ends, which lost 2 bases and 2 bases, there was a span of 9 bases.

The J gene is TRBJ1-2, the V gene TRBV6-1; possible D gene TRBD1, 5 bases. The CDR3 sequence is 16 residues long. Germline V gene sequence: CDR1 MNHNS, CDR2 SASEGT. With 4 bases removed from V and 5 bases from J, the gap between germline ends came to 20 bases. The CDR3 DNA reads TGTGCCAGCAGTGGACGAAAGGGACCTTGGGGGTATGGCTACACCTTC. Translated, it gives CASSGRKGPWGYGYTF.

The chain has TRBV5-1 and TRBJ2-1; D is ambiguous. The germline gives CDR1 SGHRS, CDR2 YFSETQ. CDR3 size: 16 residues. Deletions cut 4 bases from V and 0 bases from J, with 14 bases between. This CDR3 is CASSTTYPNSYNEQFF. The CDR3 DNA sequence: TGCGCCAGCAGCACCACCTATCCAAACTCCTACAATGAGCAGTTCTTC. Full variable domain (outside the CDR3, taken from reference TRBV5-1 and TRBJ2-1): KAGVTQTPRYLIKTRGQQVTLSCSPISGHRSVSWYQQTPGQGLQFLFEYFSETQRNKGNFPGRFSGRQFSNSRSEMNVSTLELGDSALYLCASSTTYPNSYNEQFFGPGTRLTVL.

V usage is TRBV11-2 and J usage is TRBJ1-2; 10 bases align to TRBD1. The V and J ends lost 6 bases and 1 base, in that order; junction bases with no gene match: 8. The CDR3 contains 16 residues. CDR1 and CDR2 (germline): SGHAT, FQNNGV. The CDR3: CASRFTGTGVNYGYTF. For the CDR3, the DNA is TGTGCCAGCAGATTTACCGGGACAGGGGTTAACTATGGCTACACCTTC.

The genes are TRBV24-1 and TRBJ2-2; 8 bases map to TRBD1. After removal of 12 bases from V and 6 bases from J, the junction contained 5 bases not matched to a gene. Germline CDR1 reads KGHDR; CDR2 reads SFDVKD. The CDR3 has 12 amino acids. CDR3 in amino acids: CAGRTGPGELFF. CDR3 nucleotides: TGTGCCGGCAGGACAGGGCCCGGGGAGCTGTTTTTT.

J is TRBJ1-2 and V is TRBV5-4; D is perhaps TRBD1 (5 bases). The CDR3 covers 12 residues. V gave up 4 bases and J gave up 4 bases, with 8 bases separating them. Germline V CDR1 and CDR2: SGHNT, YYREEE (reference sequence). This CDR3 is CASSGGAYGYTF. The CDR3 DNA follows: TGTGCCAGCAGCGGCGGGGCCTATGGCTACACCTTC.

The rearrangement links TRBV18 to TRBJ1-5, with 7 nucleotides matching TRBD1. This CDR3 has 15 residues. The germline V gene encodes CDR1 KGHSH and CDR2 LQKENI. V shed 6 bases, J shed 2 bases, and the junction held 7 bases outside the gene matches. The CDR3 loop reads CASSQGQPGNQPQHF. Here the CDR3 DNA reads TGTGCCAGCTCCCAGGGACAGCCGGGCAATCAGCCCCAGCATTTT.